This TCR beta chain comes out of a study of tumor-infiltrating lymphocytes in localized non-small cell lung cancer. Study results and limitations: Different pieces of the same tissue went to different assays, confounding technical variation with intratumor heterogeneity. Recurrence-free survival showed no association with tumor T-cell fraction.

Notes on this clone: Its antigen remains unknown.

Looked up from germline, CDR1 is SGHKS and CDR2 is YYEKEE (reference sequence). This CDR3 region has 14 residues. The J segment lost 5 bases and the V segment lost 2 bases, leaving 5 bases of the junction unmatched. Only in-frame clones appear in the TCRdb table, and some are missing; sequencing was by immunoSEQ multiplex PCR. The sample records some 15,000 clones, 82% being singletons. This TCR came from a human donor with non-small cell lung cancer. Material: lung tumor tissue. The chain joins TRBV5-5 to TRBJ2-3; 7 bases are shared with TRBD2. The CDR3 DNA is TGTGCCAGCAGCTTCCCAGGGAGGGGAGATACGCAGTATTTT. Amino acid sequence: CASSFPGRGDTQYF.